Here is one T cell receptor (beta chain) with its context. The target antigen is unknown. Trimming took 6 bases from V and 5 from J, leaving 11 bases between them. The CDR3 sequence is 12 residues long. CDR1 and CDR2 (germline): MNHEY, SMNVEV (reference sequence). Using immunoSEQ multiplex PCR, the repertoire was profiled, and TCRdb retains in-frame clones only, with some absent. The sample includes roughly 100,000 clones, over 85% of them seen just once. This specimen belongs to a study of graft-versus-host responses after intestinal transplantation. Study at large: Among the recipients, all got anti-thymocyte globulin induction and then tacrolimus and steroids for about three years.

The sequence was obtained from a human donor who received an intestinal transplant. The J gene is TRBJ2-7, the V gene TRBV27, with TRBD1 as a possible D gene (7 bases). The material was unstimulated CD8+ T cells sorted from spleen or lymph node cells, obtained before intestinal transplant. The CDR3 here is CASSRGANEQYF. Here the CDR3 DNA reads TGTGCCAGCAGCAGGGGGGCTAACGAGCAGTACTTC.